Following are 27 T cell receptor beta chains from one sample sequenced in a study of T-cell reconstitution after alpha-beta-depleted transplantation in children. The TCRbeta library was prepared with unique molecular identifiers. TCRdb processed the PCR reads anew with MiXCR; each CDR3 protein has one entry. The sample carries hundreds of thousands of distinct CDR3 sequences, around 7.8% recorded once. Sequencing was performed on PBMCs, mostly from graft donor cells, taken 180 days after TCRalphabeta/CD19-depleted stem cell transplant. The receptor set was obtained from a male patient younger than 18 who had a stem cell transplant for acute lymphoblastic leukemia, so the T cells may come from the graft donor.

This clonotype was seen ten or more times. The CDR3 protein is CASSHADRASAREQYF. The CDR3, as DNA: TGCGCCAGCAGCCACGCAGACAGGGCCAGCGCACGCGAGCAGTACTTC. V usage is TRBV5-1 and J usage is TRBJ2-7; TRBD1 aligns across 7 bases. The CDR3 runs to 16 residues. Trimming cost V 4 bases and J 6 bases; bases outside gene matches: 16. CDR1 SGHRS and CDR2 YFSETQ come from the germline V gene.

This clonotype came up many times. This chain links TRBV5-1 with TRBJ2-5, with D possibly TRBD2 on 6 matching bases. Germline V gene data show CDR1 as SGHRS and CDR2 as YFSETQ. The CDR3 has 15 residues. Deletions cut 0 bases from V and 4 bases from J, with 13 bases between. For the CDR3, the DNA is TGCGCCAGCAGCTTGGAAGGGGAGGTGGGAGAGACCCAGTACTTC. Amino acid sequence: CASSLEGEVGETQYF.

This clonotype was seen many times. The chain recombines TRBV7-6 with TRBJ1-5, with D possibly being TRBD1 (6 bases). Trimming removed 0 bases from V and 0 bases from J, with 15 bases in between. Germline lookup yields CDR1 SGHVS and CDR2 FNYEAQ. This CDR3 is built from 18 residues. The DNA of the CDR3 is TGTGCCAGCAGCTTAGCACCTCCCGGACAGTCTAGCAATCAGCCCCAGCATTTT. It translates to CASSLAPPGQSSNQPQHF.

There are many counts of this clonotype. The CDR3 nucleotides read TGTGCCAGCAGCCAAGAACGAGGTACCTATGGCTACACCTTC. This codes for CASSQERGTYGYTF. The V call is TRBV3-1, the J call TRBJ1-2, with D uncertain. CDR3 length: 14 amino acids. V dropped 0 bases and J dropped 4 bases, with 9 bases sitting between them. Germline CDR1 is LGHDT and CDR2 is YNNKEL (reference sequence).

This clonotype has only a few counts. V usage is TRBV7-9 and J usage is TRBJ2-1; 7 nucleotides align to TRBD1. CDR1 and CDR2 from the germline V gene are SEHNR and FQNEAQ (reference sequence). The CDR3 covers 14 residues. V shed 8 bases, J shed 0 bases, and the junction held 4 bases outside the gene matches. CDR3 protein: CASQGQSSYNEQFF. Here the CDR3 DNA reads TGTGCCAGCCAGGGACAGAGCTCCTACAATGAGCAGTTCTTC.

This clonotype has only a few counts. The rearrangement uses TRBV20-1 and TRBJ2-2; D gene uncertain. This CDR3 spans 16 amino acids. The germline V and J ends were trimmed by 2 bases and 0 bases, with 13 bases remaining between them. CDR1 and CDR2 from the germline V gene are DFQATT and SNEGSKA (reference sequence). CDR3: CSARRVTTPNTGELFF. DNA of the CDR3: TGCAGTGCTAGACGGGTGACAACCCCGAACACCGGGGAGCTGTTTTTT.

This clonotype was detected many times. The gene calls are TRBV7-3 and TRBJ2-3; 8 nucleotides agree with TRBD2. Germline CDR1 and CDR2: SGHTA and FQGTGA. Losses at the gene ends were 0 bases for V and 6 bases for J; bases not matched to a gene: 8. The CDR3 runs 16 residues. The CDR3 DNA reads TGTGCCAGCAGCTTAACCATTCGGGGGGGCCGGGATACGCAGTATTTT. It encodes CASSLTIRGGRDTQYF.

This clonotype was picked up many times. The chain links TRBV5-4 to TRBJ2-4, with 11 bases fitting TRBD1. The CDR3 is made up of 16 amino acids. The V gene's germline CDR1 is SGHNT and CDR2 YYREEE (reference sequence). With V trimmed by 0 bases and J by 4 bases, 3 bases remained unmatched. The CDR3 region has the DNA TGTGCCAGCAGCTTGGTGGGACAGGGGGGAAAAAACATTCAGTACTTC. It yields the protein CASSLVGQGGKNIQYF.

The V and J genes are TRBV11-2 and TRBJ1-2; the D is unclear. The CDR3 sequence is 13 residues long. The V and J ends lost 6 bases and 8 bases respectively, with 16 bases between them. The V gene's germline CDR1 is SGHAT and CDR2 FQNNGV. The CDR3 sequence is CASSLTSNGGYTF. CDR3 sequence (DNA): TGTGCCAGCAGTTTGACCAGTAACGGCGGCTACACCTTC. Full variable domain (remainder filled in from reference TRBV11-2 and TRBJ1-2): EAGVAQSPRYKIIEKRQSVAFWCNPISGHATLYWYQQILGQGPKLLIQFQNNGVVDDSQLPKDRFSAERLKGVDSTLKIQPAKLEDSAVYLCASSLTSNGGYTFGSGTRLTVV.

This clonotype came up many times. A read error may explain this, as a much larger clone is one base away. In DNA, the CDR3 is TGTGCCAGCAGCTTAGGACGGGCTAATGAGCAGTTCTTC. It specifies CASSLGRANEQFF. The chain uses TRBV7-8 and TRBJ2-1; the D is unclear. CDR1 and CDR2 (germline): SGHVS, FQNEAQ. The CDR3 loop spans 13 amino acids. V dropped 1 base and J dropped 7 bases, with 8 bases sitting between them. The entire variable domain, with the rest obtained from reference TRBV7-8 and TRBJ2-1, is as follows: GAGVSQSPRYKVAKRGQDVALRCDPISGHVSLFWYQQALGQGPEFLTYFQNEAQLDKSGLPSDRFFAERPEGSVSTLKIQRTQQEDSAVYLCASSLGRANEQFFGPGTRLTVL.

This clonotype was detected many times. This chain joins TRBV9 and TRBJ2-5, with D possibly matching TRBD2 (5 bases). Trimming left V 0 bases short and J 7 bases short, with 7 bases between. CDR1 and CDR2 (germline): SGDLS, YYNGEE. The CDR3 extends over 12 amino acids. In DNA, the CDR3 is TGTGCCAGCAGCGTAGTTGGAGGGACCCAGTACTTC. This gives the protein CASSVVGGTQYF. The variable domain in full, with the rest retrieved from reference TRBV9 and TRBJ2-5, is DSGVTQTPKHLITATGQRVTLRCSPRSGDLSVYWYQQSLDQGLQFLIQYYNGEERAKGNILERFSAQQFPDLHSELNLSSLELGDSALYFCASSVVGGTQYFGPGTRLLVL.

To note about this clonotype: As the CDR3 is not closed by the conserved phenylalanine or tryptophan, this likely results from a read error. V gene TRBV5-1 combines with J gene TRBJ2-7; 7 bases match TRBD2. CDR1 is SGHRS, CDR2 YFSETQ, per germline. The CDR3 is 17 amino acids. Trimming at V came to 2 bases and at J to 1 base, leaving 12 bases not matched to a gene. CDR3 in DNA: TGCGCCAGCAGCTTTAGCTCCGGCCCTAGCGGTTCCTACGAGCAGTACTTG. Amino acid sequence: CASSFSSGPSGSYEQYL.

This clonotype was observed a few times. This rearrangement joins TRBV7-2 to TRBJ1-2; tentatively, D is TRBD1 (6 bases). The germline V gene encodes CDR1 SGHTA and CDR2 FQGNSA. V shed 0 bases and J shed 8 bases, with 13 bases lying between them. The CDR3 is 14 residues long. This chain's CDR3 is CASSLAAGARGYTF. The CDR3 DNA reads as TGTGCCAGCAGCTTAGCGGCAGGGGCGCGAGGCTACACCTTC. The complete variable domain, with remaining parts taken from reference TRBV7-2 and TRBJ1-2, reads GAGVSQSPSNKVTEKGKDVELRCDPISGHTALYWYRQSLGQGLEFLIYFQGNSAPDKSGLPSDRFSAERTGGSVSTLTIQRTQQEDSAVYLCASSLAAGARGYTFGSGTRLTVV.

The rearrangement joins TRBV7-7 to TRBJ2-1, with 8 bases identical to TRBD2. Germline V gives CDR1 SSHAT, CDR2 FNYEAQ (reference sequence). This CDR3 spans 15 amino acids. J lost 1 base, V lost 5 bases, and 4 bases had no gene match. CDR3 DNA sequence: TGTGCCAGCAGCGAATCTAGCGGGTCCTACAATGAGCAGTTCTTC. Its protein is CASSESSGSYNEQFF.

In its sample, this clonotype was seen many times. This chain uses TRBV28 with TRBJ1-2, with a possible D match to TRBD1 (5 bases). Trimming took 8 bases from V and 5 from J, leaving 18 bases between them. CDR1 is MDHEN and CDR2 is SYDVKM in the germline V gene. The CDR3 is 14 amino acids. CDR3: CASGAQRVLYGYTF. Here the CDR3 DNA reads TGTGCCAGCGGGGCCCAACGGGTCCTATATGGCTACACCTTC.

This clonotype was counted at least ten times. The CDR3 loop reads CASNRLAPDTQYF. In DNA form, the CDR3 reads TGTGCCAGCAACCGTCTAGCACCAGATACGCAGTATTTT. The rearrangement uses TRBV28 and TRBJ2-3, with a possible D match to TRBD2 (5 bases). The CDR3 spans 13 residues. V was trimmed by 7 bases and J by 4 bases, leaving 12 bases between them. CDR1 is MDHEN, CDR2 SYDVKM, per germline.

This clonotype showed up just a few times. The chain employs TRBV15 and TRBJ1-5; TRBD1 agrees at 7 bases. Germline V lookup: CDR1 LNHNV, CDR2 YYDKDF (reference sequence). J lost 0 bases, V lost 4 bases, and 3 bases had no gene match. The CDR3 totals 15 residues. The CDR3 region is CATSIHRGSNQPQHF. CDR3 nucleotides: TGTGCCACCAGCATCCACAGGGGTAGCAATCAGCCCCAGCATTTT.

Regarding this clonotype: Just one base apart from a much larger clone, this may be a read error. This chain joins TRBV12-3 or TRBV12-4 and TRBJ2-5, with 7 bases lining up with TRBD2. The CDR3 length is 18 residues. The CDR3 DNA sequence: TGTACCAGCAGTTTCCCCTATACGACTAGCCAACCCCAAGAGACCCAGTACTTC. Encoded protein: CTSSFPYTTSQPQETQYF.

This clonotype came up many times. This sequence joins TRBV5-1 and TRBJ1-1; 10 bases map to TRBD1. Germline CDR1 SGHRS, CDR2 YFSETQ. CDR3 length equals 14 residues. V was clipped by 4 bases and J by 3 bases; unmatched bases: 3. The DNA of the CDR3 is TGCGCCAGCAGCCAGGACAGGGGGGACACTGAAGCTTTCTTT. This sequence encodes CASSQDRGDTEAFF. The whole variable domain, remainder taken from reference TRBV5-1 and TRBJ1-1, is KAGVTQTPRYLIKTRGQQVTLSCSPISGHRSVSWYQQTPGQGLQFLFEYFSETQRNKGNFPGRFSGRQFSNSRSEMNVSTLELGDSALYLCASSQDRGDTEAFFGQGTRLTVV.

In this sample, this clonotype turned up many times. Here the CDR3 DNA reads TGCAGTGCTAGAGCCATCAGTAGCAATCAGCCCCAGCATTTT. Translated: CSARAISSNQPQHF. This rearrangement joins TRBV20-1 to TRBJ1-5; D is unresolved. The CDR3 extends over 14 amino acids. V dropped 1 base and J dropped 0 bases, with 7 bases sitting between them. Germline assignment: CDR1 DFQATT and CDR2 SNEGSKA (reference sequence).

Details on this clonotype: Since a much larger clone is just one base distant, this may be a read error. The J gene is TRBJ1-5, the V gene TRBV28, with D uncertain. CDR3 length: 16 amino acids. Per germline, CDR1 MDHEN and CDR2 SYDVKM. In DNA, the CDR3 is TGTGCCAGCAGTCCCTTTGGAGCTTATAGCATTCAGCCCCAGCATTTT. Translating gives CASSPFGAYSIQPQHF.

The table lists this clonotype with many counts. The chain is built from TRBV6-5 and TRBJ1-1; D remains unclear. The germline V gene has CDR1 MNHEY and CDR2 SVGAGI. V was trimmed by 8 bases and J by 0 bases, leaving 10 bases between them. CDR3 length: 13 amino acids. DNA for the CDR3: TGTGCCAGCGGATTAATGATGAACACTGAAGCTTTCTTT. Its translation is CASGLMMNTEAFF.

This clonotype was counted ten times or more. DNA of the CDR3: TGTGCCAGCAGCTTACAGGGGAAGTTATCCGAAGCTTTCTTT. This sequence encodes CASSLQGKLSEAFF. The J gene is TRBJ1-1, the V gene TRBV7-9; TRBD1 might be the D (6 bases). The germline V gene has CDR1 SEHNR and CDR2 FQNEAQ (reference sequence). V gave up 2 bases and J gave up 8 bases, with 15 bases separating them. This CDR3 contains 14 residues.

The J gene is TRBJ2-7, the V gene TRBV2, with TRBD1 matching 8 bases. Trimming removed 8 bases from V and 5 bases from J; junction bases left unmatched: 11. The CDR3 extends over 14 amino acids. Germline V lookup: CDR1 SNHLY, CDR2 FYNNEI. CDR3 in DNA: TGTGCCAGCGACCGAAACGACAGGGGCCACGAGCAGTACTTC. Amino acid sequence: CASDRNDRGHEQYF.

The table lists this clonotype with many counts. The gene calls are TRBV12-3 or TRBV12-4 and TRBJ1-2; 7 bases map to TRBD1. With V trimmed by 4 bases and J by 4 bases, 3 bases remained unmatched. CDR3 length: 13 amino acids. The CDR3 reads CASSSGDSYGYTF. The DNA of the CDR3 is TGTGCCAGCAGTTCGGGGGACAGCTATGGCTACACCTTC.

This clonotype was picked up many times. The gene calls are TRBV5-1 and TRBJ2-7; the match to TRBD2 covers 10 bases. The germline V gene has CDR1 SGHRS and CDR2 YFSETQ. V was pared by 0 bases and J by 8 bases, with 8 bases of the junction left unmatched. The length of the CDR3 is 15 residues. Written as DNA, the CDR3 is TGCGCCAGCAGCTTGGAGGTAGCGGGAGGTCACAAGCAGTACTTC. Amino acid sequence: CASSLEVAGGHKQYF.

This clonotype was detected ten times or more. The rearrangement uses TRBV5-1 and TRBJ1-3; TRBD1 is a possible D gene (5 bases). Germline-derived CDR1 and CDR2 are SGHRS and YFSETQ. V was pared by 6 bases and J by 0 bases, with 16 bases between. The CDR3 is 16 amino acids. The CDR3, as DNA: TGCGCCAGCAAGAGGGGTGAGGATTTCTCTGGAAACACCATATATTTT. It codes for CASKRGEDFSGNTIYF.